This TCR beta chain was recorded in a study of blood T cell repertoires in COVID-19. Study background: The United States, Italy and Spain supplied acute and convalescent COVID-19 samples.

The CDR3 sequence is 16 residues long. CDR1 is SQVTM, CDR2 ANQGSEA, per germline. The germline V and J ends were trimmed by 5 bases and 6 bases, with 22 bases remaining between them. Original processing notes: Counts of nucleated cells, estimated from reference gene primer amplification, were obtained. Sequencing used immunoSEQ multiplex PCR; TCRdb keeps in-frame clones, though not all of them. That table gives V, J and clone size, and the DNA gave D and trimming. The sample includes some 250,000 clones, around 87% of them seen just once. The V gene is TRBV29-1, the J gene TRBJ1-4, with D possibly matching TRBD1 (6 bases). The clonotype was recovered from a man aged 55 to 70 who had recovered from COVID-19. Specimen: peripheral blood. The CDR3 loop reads CSVWVRGGIGDEKLFF. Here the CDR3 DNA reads TGCAGCGTTTGGGTCCGAGGGGGTATCGGTGATGAAAAACTGTTTTTT.